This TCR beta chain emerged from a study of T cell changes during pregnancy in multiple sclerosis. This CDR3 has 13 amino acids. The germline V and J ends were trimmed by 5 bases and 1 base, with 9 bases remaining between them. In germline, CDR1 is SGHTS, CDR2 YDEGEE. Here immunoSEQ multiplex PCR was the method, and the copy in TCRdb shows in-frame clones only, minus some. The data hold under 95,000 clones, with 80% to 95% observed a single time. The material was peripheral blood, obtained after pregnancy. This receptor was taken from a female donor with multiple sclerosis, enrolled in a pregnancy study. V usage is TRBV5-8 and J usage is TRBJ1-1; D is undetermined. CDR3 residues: CASSPDWNTEAFF. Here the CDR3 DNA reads TGTGCCAGCAGTCCGGACTGGAACACTGAAGCTTTCTTT.